These T cell receptor beta chains were read from a single sample in a study of blood T cell repertoires in COVID-19. Profiled with immunoSEQ multiplex PCR; TCRdb holds only in-frame clones, not every one. Of some 120,000 clones listed, 65% to 85% were seen once; the top ten hold 0.83%. The sequenced sample consisted of peripheral blood. These receptors all come from a woman in her 70s with acute or convalescent COVID-19. The CDR3 runs from the conserved cysteine through the conserved F or W. D genes are given only for firm matches. Where a row states a size, it is once, few, many or the class of an expanded clone; other rows omit it.

size | J | D | V | DNA | CDR3
once | TRBJ1-5 | - | TRBV6-6 | TGTGCCAGCACCCTTAGGGGGAGCAATCAGCCCCAGCATTTT | CASTLRGSNQPQHF
- | TRBJ2-2 | TRBD1 | TRBV6-1 | TGTGCCAGCAGTGGGGGGACAGACCTTATGAACACCGGGGAGCTGTTTTTT | CASSGGTDLMNTGELFF
once | TRBJ1-5 | TRBD1 | TRBV19 | TGTGCCAGTAGTCCTCCGACAGGGCGCCGTTATCAGCCCCAGCATTTT | CASSPPTGRRYQPQHF
few | TRBJ2-7 | - | TRBV5-1 | TGCGCCAGCAGCCCGTACGGGGGTGGCGAGCAGTACTTC | CASSPYGGGEQYF
- | TRBJ2-7 | TRBD2 | TRBV14 | TGTGCCACCCAGACTAGCGGGGGTTACGAGCAGTACTTC | CATQTSGGYEQYF
- | TRBJ2-7 | TRBD1 | TRBV28 | TGTGCCAGCAGCTCATCTTCCGGGACAGAAGTATACGAGCAGTACTTC | CASSSSSGTEVYEQYF
- | TRBJ1-1 | TRBD1 | TRBV30 | TGTGCCTGGAGGACAGGGCTGAACACTGAAGCTTTCTTT | CAWRTGLNTEAFF
once | TRBJ1-1 | - | TRBV5-1 | TGCGCCAGCAGCTTGGGCTGGGAGGGTGAGTCTGAAGCTTTCTTT | CASSLGWEGESEAFF
- | TRBJ1-3 | - | TRBV7-2 | TGTGCCAGCAGCCCCTCTTCGCAGAAAGGAAACACCATATATTTT | CASSPSSQKGNTIYF
- | TRBJ2-7 | TRBD2 | TRBV5-4 | TGTGCCAGCAGCCCAACACTAGCGAGGAGCTCCTACGAGCAGTACTTC | CASSPTLARSSYEQYF
- | TRBJ2-4 | - | TRBV29-1 | TGCAGCGGTACCGTGGGGGGAGGCAAAAACATTCAGTACTTC | CSGTVGGGKNIQYF
- | TRBJ2-7 | TRBD2 | TRBV2 | TGTGCCAGCACCGGCGGGAGGCCCTACGAGCAGTACTTC | CASTGGRPYEQYF
- | TRBJ1-1 | TRBD1 | TRBV3-1/TRBV3-2 | TGTGCCAGCAGCTACGGACAGGGCACTGAAGCTTTCTTT | CASSYGQGTEAFF
once | TRBJ1-6 | TRBD1 | TRBV28 | TGTGCCAGCAACCACAGGGGGAAGAATTCACCCCTCCACTTT | CASNHRGKNSPLHF
- | TRBJ2-1 | TRBD2 | TRBV5-1 | TGCGCCAGCAGCTTGGTAGTTCTAGCGGGGGGTCACAATGAGCAGTTCTTC | CASSLVVLAGGHNEQFF
- | TRBJ2-1 | TRBD1 | TRBV6-4 | TGTGCCAGCACCCCTAGACAGGGTATTTCCTACAATGAGCAGTTCTTC | CASTPRQGISYNEQFF
- | TRBJ1-1 | TRBD1 | TRBV5-1 | TGCGCCAGCAGCTTTGGGACAGGGAGTACTGAAGCTTTCTTT | CASSFGTGSTEAFF
- | TRBJ2-5 | TRBD2 | TRBV2 | TGTGCCAGCAGTGGGGGACTAGCGGGGGCCCAACAAGAGACCCAGTACTTC | CASSGGLAGAQQETQYF
- | TRBJ1-2 | TRBD1 | TRBV29-1 | TGCAGCGTTGAAGTTAGTCGACAGGGCGATGGCTACACCTTC | CSVEVSRQGDGYTF
- | TRBJ2-7 | - | TRBV20-1 | TGCAGTGCTAGTAGGGGTGCGCGGGGCCCGTACGAGCAGTACTTC | CSASRGARGPYEQYF
- | TRBJ2-5 | TRBD2 | TRBV28 | TGTGCCAGGCCGGGGCGGGAGGGGGAGACCCAGTACTTC | CARPGREGETQYF
- | TRBJ1-2 | TRBD1 | TRBV29-1 | TGCAGCGTTGTGCCGGGACAGGGCAATGGCTACACCTTC | CSVVPGQGNGYTF
- | TRBJ2-1 | TRBD1 | TRBV19 | TGTGCCAGTAGTCCTCCGGGACAGGGAATTCCCTCGTTCTTC | CASSPPGQGIPSFF
- | TRBJ2-3 | - | TRBV7-9 | TGTGCCAGCAGTTTCTCCACAGATACGCAGTATTTT | CASSFSTDTQYF
- | TRBJ1-4 | - | TRBV29-1 | TGCAGCGTTGAGGTAGCCAGTGGGGAAAAACTGTTTTTT | CSVEVASGEKLFF
- | TRBJ2-1 | - | TRBV18 | TGTGCCAGCTCGCGTGATTCCTCCTACAATGAGCAGTTCTTC | CASSRDSSYNEQFF
- | TRBJ1-5 | - | TRBV30 | TGTGCCTGGAGTGTACATGACATCGGGGTCAATCAGCCCCAGCATTTT | CAWSVHDIGVNQPQHF
once | TRBJ2-1 | TRBD2 | TRBV12-5 | TGTGCCGGATTGAGTAGCGGGGGGGGCTCCTACAATGAGCAGTTCTTC | CAGLSSGGGSYNEQFF
- | TRBJ1-1 | - | TRBV5-1 | TGCGCCAGCACGGCGCAGGGGAACACTGAAGCTTTCTTT | CASTAQGNTEAFF
few | TRBJ2-3 | - | TRBV10-3 | TGTGCCATAGGGGAAGGGACAGATACGCAGTATTTT | CAIGEGTDTQYF
- | TRBJ2-7 | TRBD1 | TRBV9 | TGTGCCAGCAGCTCGACAGGGGCTCGGGGCTACGAGCAGTACTTC | CASSSTGARGYEQYF
- | TRBJ1-1 | - | TRBV7-9 | TGTGCCAGCAGCTTAGAAAGAGACACTGAAGCTTTCTTT | CASSLERDTEAFF
- | TRBJ2-7 | TRBD1 | TRBV5-1 | TGCGCCAGCAGCTCGAGCCAGGGGGCTTACGAGCAGTACTTC | CASSSSQGAYEQYF
- | TRBJ1-1 | - | TRBV3-1/TRBV3-2 | TGTGCCAGCAGCCAGAAGCCCTCATACGGGAGCACTGAAGCTTTCTTT | CASSQKPSYGSTEAFF
once | TRBJ1-1 | - | TRBV3-1/TRBV3-2 | TGTGCCAGCAGCCAAGAATGGTTAGGGGGAGCTTTCTTT | CASSQEWLGGAFF
- | TRBJ2-7 | TRBD1 | TRBV5-4 | TGTGCCAGCAGCCCCCGGACAGGGGCGAGCTCCTACGAGCAGTACTTC | CASSPRTGASSYEQYF
- | TRBJ1-2 | TRBD1 | TRBV10-3 | TGTGCCATCAGTGATAGGAGGCAGGGGGTTCGGTATGGCTACACCTTC | CAISDRRQGVRYGYTF
- | TRBJ2-1 | - | TRBV19 | TGTGCCAGTAGTATCATTAAGTCCGCGGGACTCAACAATGAGCAGTTCTTC | CASSIIKSAGLNNEQFF
- | TRBJ2-7 | - | TRBV15 | TGTGCCACCAGCAGAGGGGGCGGGAAAAGCTCCTACGAGCAGTACTTC | CATSRGGGKSSYEQYF
- | TRBJ2-3 | TRBD1 | TRBV23-1 | TGCGCCAGCAGTCAATCTCTGGACAGGGGTGGAGATACGCAGTATTTT | CASSQSLDRGGDTQYF
- | TRBJ1-2 | - | TRBV30 | TGTGCCTGGAGCCCCCAAGGAGGCGAGGGCTACACCTTC | CAWSPQGGEGYTF
- | TRBJ2-1 | TRBD2 | TRBV9 | TGTGCCAGCAGCCCCACCGGGACTAGCGGGGGGCGCTCCTACAATGAGCAGTTCTTC | CASSPTGTSGGRSYNEQFF
- | TRBJ2-1 | TRBD2 | TRBV10-2 | TGCGCCAGCAGCGGGTCTAGCGGGGTGATACCGCCCCTCAATGAGCAGTTCTTC | CASSGSSGVIPPLNEQFF
- | TRBJ2-1 | TRBD2 | TRBV7-2 | TGTGCCAGCAGCGTTAGCGGGATGCCCACAAATGAGCAGTTCTTC | CASSVSGMPTNEQFF
once | TRBJ2-5 | TRBD1 | TRBV5-1 | TGCGCCAGCCACAGGGGCCAAGAGACCCAGTACTTC | CASHRGQETQYF
- | TRBJ1-2 | - | TRBV21-1 | TGTGCCAGCAGCAAAAGGGGGGGACCTAACTATGGCTACACCTTC | CASSKRGGPNYGYTF
- | TRBJ2-7 | TRBD1 | TRBV10-3 | TGTGCCATTCGTTCCGGACAGGGGAACTACGAGCAGTACTTC | CAIRSGQGNYEQYF
- | TRBJ2-1 | - | TRBV7-9 | TGTGCCAGCAGCCCGGCCACAGGGTTGTACAATGAGCAGTTCTTC | CASSPATGLYNEQFF
- | TRBJ2-3 | - | TRBV5-1 | TGCGCCAGCAGCTTGGCCACTCTGAACACAGATACGCAGTATTTT | CASSLATLNTDTQYF
- | TRBJ2-4 | TRBD1 | TRBV6-5 | TGTGCCAGCAGTCCGGACAGGGTTGACATTCAGTACTTC | CASSPDRVDIQYF
- | TRBJ1-5 | - | TRBV9 | TGTGCCAGCAGCGCAGGACAGACTCAGCCCCAGCATTTT | CASSAGQTQPQHF
few | TRBJ1-5 | - | TRBV19 | TGTGCCACGGGGACTAATCAGCCCCAGCATTTT | CATGTNQPQHF
- | TRBJ2-5 | - | TRBV4-2 | TGTGCCAGCAGCCAAGCCCTGCAGGGTGAAGAGACCCAGTACTTC | CASSQALQGEETQYF
- | TRBJ2-7 | - | TRBV9 | TGTGCCAGCAGCGTAGGTTCCAGGTCCTACGAGCAGTACTTC | CASSVGSRSYEQYF
few | TRBJ1-4 | - | TRBV7-9 | TGTGCCAGCAGCCCCGACAGAACAACTAATGAAAAACTGTTTTTT | CASSPDRTTNEKLFF
- | TRBJ2-7 | TRBD2 | TRBV11-2 | TGTGCCAGCAGCTATAGCGGGCGTTCCTACGAGCAGTACTTC | CASSYSGRSYEQYF
few | TRBJ2-2 | - | TRBV12-3/TRBV12-4 | TGTGCCAGCAAGCCTACGAACACCGGGGAGCTGTTTTTT | CASKPTNTGELFF
- | TRBJ1-1 | - | TRBV12-3/TRBV12-4 | TGTGCCAGCAGTCGTGGGGGGACTGAAGCTTTCTTT | CASSRGGTEAFF
- | TRBJ1-5 | - | TRBV7-3 | TGTGCCAGCAGCTTATCCGGGGATCAGCCCCAGCATTTT | CASSLSGDQPQHF